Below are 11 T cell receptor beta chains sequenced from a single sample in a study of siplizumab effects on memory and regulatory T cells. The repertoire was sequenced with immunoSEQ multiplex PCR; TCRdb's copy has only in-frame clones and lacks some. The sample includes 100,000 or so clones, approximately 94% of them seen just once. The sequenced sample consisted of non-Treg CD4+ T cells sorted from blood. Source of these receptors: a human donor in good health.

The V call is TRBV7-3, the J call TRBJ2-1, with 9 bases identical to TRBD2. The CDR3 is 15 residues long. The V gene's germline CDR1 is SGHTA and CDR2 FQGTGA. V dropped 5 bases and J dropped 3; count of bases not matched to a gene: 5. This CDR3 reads CASSVDSGSYNEQFF. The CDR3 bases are TGTGCCAGCAGCGTGGATAGCGGGAGCTACAATGAGCAGTTCTTC.

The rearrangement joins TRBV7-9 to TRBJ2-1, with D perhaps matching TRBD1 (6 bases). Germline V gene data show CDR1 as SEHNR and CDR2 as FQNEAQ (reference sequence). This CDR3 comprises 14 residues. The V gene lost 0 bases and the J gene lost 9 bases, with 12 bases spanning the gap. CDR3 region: CASSLAQGIAEQFF. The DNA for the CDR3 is TGTGCCAGCAGCTTAGCGCAGGGGATAGCTGAGCAGTTCTTC.

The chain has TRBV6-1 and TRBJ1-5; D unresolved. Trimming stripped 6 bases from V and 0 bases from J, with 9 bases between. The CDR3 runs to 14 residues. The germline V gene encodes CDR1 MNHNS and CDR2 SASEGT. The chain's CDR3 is CASRPTHSNQPQHF. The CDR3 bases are TGTGCCAGCAGACCGACACATAGCAATCAGCCCCAGCATTTT.

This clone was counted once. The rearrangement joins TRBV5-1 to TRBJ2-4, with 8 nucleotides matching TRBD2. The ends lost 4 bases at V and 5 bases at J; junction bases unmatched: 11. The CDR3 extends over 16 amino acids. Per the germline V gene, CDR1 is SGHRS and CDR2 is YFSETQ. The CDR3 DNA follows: TGCGCCAGCAGCCCGGGGGGAGCGGGAGTGGAAAACATTCAGTACTTC. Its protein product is CASSPGGAGVENIQYF.

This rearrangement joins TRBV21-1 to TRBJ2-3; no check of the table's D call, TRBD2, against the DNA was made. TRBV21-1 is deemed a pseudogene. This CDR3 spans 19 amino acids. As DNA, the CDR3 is TGTGCCAGCAGCAAAGTAAATAGCGGGAGGGCGAGGGGCACAGATACGCAGTATTTT. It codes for CASSKVNSGRARGTDTQYF.

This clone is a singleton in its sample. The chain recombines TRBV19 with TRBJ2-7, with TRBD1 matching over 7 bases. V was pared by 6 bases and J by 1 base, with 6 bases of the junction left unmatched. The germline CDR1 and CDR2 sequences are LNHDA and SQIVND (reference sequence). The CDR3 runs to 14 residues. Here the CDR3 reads CASSRDSRSYEQYF. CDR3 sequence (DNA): TGTGCCAGTAGCCGGGACAGCCGTTCCTACGAGCAGTACTTC. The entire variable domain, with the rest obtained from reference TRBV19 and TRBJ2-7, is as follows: DGGITQSPKYLFRKEGQNVTLSCEQNLNHDAMYWYRQDPGQGLRLIYYSQIVNDFQKGDIAEGYSVSREKKESFPLTVTSAQKNPTAFYLCASSRDSRSYEQYFGPGTRLTVT.

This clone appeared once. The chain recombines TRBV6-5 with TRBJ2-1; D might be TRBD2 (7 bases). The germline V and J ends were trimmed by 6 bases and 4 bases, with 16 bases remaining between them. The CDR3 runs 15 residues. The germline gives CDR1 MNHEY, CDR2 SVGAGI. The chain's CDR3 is CASRTGGGSYNEQFF. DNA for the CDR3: TGTGCCAGCAGAACGGGCGGGGGCTCGTACAATGAGCAGTTCTTC.

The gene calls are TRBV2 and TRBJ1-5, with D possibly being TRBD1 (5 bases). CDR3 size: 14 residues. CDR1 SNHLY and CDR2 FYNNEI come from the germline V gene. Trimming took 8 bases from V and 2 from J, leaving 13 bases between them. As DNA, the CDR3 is TGTGCCAGCGGAGGGGTGGTTGGCAATCAGCCCCAGCATTTT. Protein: CASGGVVGNQPQHF.

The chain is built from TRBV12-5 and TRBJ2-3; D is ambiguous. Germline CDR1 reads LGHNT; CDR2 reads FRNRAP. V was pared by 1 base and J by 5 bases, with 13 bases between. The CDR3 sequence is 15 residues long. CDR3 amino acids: CASGLAQTGEDTQYF. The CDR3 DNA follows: TGTGCTAGTGGTTTGGCCCAAACTGGGGAAGATACGCAGTATTTT. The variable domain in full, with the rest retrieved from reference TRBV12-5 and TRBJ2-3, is DARVTQTPRHKVTEMGQEVTMRCQPILGHNTVFWYRQTMMQGLELLAYFRNRAPLDDSGMPKDRFSAEMPDATLATLKIQPSEPRDSAVYFCASGLAQTGEDTQYFGPGTRLTVL.

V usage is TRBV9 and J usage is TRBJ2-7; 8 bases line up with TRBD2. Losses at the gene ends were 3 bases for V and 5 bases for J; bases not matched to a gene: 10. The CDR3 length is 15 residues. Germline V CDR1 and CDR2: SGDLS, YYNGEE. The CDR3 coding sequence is TGTGCCAGCAGCGCGGAGCTGGGGACTAGAGACGAGCAGTACTTC. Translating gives CASSAELGTRDEQYF.

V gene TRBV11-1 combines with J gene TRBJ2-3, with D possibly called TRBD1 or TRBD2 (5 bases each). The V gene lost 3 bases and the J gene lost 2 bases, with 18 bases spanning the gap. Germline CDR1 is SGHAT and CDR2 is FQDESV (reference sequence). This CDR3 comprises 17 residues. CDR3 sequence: CASSLGELWGPTDTQYF. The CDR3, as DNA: TGTGCCAGCAGCTTGGGGGAGTTATGGGGACCCACAGATACGCAGTATTTT.